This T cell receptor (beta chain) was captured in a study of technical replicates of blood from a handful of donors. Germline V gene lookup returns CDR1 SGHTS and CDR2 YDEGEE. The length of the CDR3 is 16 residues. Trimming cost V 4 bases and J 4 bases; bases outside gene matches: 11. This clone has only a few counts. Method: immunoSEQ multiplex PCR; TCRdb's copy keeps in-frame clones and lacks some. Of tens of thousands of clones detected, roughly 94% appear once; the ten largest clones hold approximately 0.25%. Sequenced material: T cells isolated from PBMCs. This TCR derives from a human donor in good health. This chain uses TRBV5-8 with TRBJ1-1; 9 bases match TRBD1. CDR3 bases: TGTGCCAGCAGCCAAAATACCGGGACAGGGACCACTGAAGCTTTCTTT. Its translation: CASSQNTGTGTTEAFF.